A selection of T cell receptor beta chains follows, all from one sample in a study of control samples from healthy donors and cancer patients. Libraries were prepared by immunoSEQ multiplex PCR; TCRdb keeps only in-frame clonotypes and omits some of them. The data hold around 180,000 clones, with about 91% observed a single time. The sequencing input was blood. The source is a middle-aged woman in good health. Both conserved end residues are part of each CDR3. The order of the fields is V gene, clone size, D gene, J gene, CDR3 DNA, CDR3 protein. The D gene is left open where the match is weak. Clone size is shown for a subset of rows, as once, few, many or a class of expanded clone.

V: TRBV5-6; size: -; D: -; J: TRBJ1-1; DNA: TGTGCCAGCAGCTTGGTTCCCACAGGAGCTGAAGCTTTCTTT; CDR3: CASSLVPTGAEAFF
V: TRBV7-9; size: -; D: TRBD2; J: TRBJ2-3; DNA: TGTGCCAGCAGCCTTGGGACTAGCGGGGGAGTTGATACGCAGTATTTT; CDR3: CASSLGTSGGVDTQYF
V: TRBV29-1; size: -; D: TRBD1; J: TRBJ1-4; DNA: TGCAGCGTTGGAAAGGGACAGTTTAATGAAAAACTGTTTTTT; CDR3: CSVGKGQFNEKLFF
V: TRBV19; size: -; D: -; J: TRBJ1-4; DNA: TGTGCCAGTAGTAGAGGGGACCTAACTAATGAAAAACTGTTTTTT; CDR3: CASSRGDLTNEKLFF
V: TRBV6-5; size: -; D: -; J: TRBJ1-6; DNA: TGTGCCAGCAGTTACTCGTCAGGGCAGAATTCACCCCTCCACTTT; CDR3: CASSYSSGQNSPLHF
V: TRBV12-5; size: -; D: -; J: TRBJ2-3; DNA: TGTGCTAGTGGTTTGGTGGACCGGGCAGATACGCAGTATTTT; CDR3: CASGLVDRADTQYF
V: TRBV19; size: -; D: -; J: TRBJ1-1; DNA: TGTGCCAGTATCGACTCGGGGGCTCTTGACACTGAAGCTTTCTTT; CDR3: CASIDSGALDTEAFF
V: TRBV19; size: once; D: -; J: TRBJ2-1; DNA: TGTGCCAGTAACCAGGGGTACAATGAGCAGTTCTTC; CDR3: CASNQGYNEQFF
V: TRBV28; size: -; D: -; J: TRBJ1-6; DNA: TGTGCCAGCAGTTCCCCAGGGTATAATTCACCCCTCCACTTT; CDR3: CASSSPGYNSPLHF
V: TRBV27; size: -; D: -; J: TRBJ2-6; DNA: TGTGCCAGCAGGGGTTTTCTCTCTGGGGCCAACGTCCTGACTTTC; CDR3: CASRGFLSGANVLTF